One and the same sample provided the 22 T cell receptor beta chains below, sequenced in a study of OX40 agonist ivuxolimab in advanced cancers. Using immunoSEQ multiplex PCR, the repertoire was profiled, and TCRdb retains in-frame clones only, with some absent. The sample shows 85,000 to 130,000 clones, 90% of them seen only once. Sequences were derived from CD4+ or CD8+ T cells sorted from blood, sampled in a trial of the OX40 agonist ivuxolimab. These receptors all stem from an adult with an advanced solid tumor such as melanoma, head and neck, liver or kidney cancer.

This chain joins TRBV19 and TRBJ2-2; D possibly corresponds to TRBD1 (6 bases). CDR1 LNHDA and CDR2 SQIVND come from the germline V gene (reference sequence). V lost 6 bases to trimming and J lost 3 bases, with 11 bases between them. CDR3 length: 14 residues. The DNA of the CDR3 is TGTGCCAGTAGAAGACAGGAGTACACCGGGGAGCTGTTTTTT. This sequence encodes CASRRQEYTGELFF.

The DNA of the CDR3 is TGTGCCAGCAGCGTCCAGGGTGGCTACACTGAAGCTTTCTTT. Protein sequence: CASSVQGGYTEAFF. The chain recombines TRBV2 with TRBJ1-1; D is perhaps TRBD1 (5 bases). This CDR3 is built from 14 residues. Germline loops: CDR1 SNHLY, CDR2 FYNNEI. The germline V and J ends were trimmed by 6 bases and 3 bases, with 14 bases remaining between them.

V usage is TRBV30 and J usage is TRBJ2-7, with D unclear. V was trimmed by 1 base and J by 0 bases, leaving 19 bases between them. The V gene's germline CDR1 is GTSNPN and CDR2 SVGIG (reference sequence). This CDR3 region has 17 residues. The CDR3 DNA is TGTGCCTGGAGTGCCAATATCGCACGGCAGAGCTCCTACGAGCAGTACTTC. This gives the protein CAWSANIARQSSYEQYF.

The J gene is TRBJ1-5, the V gene TRBV7-9, with D possibly TRBD1 on 5 matching bases. CDR1 is SEHNR and CDR2 is FQNEAQ in the germline V gene (reference sequence). V gave up 5 bases and J gave up 1 base, with 12 bases separating them. The CDR3 loop spans 15 amino acids. The CDR3 DNA is TGTGCCAGCAGCGCCGGACAAACGAGCAATCAGCCCCAGCATTTT. It specifies CASSAGQTSNQPQHF.

This clone was observed once. Here the CDR3 DNA reads TGTGCCACCAGCAGAGTCAAGTTCCCCAGCTCTATAGCTAACTATGGCTACACCTTC. As protein: CATSRVKFPSSIANYGYTF. The gene calls are TRBV15 and TRBJ1-2; D is unclear. The CDR3 is 19 residues long. Germline V gene lookup returns CDR1 LNHNV and CDR2 YYDKDF (reference sequence). V gave up 1 base and J gave up 0 bases, with 21 bases separating them. Full variable domain (rest looked up from reference TRBV15 and TRBJ1-2): DAMVIQNPRYQVTQFGKPVTLSCSQTLNHNVMYWYQQKSSQAPKLLFHYYDKDFNNEADTPDNFQSRRPNTSFCFLDIRSPGLGDTAMYLCATSRVKFPSSIANYGYTFGSGTRLTVV.

The chain has TRBV9 and TRBJ2-1; possibly TRBD1 or TRBD2 for D (5 bases each). V lost 4 bases, J lost 3 bases, and 14 bases lay in between. Per the germline V gene, CDR1 is SGDLS and CDR2 is YYNGEE. The CDR3 spans 15 residues. The CDR3 DNA follows: TGTGCCAGCAGCCCACAAGTGGGGGACTACAATGAGCAGTTCTTC. Translation gives CASSPQVGDYNEQFF.

The CDR3 DNA follows: TGTGCCAGCAGTTACTCAGCTATTCTGGTCACCTTC. This encodes CASSYSAILVTF. The gene calls are TRBV6-5 and TRBJ1-2; D is uncertain. Germline CDR1 reads MNHEY; CDR2 reads SVGAGI. CDR3 length: 12 residues. With 0 bases removed from V and 13 bases from J, the gap between germline ends came to 12 bases.

The rearrangement links TRBV30 to TRBJ1-2; D possibly corresponds to TRBD1 (5 bases). From germline, CDR1 is GTSNPN and CDR2 SVGIG (reference sequence). Deletions cut 0 bases from V and 6 bases from J, with 11 bases between. The CDR3 loop spans 13 amino acids. CDR3 sequence reads: CAWSVGGSNGYTF. The CDR3 DNA follows: TGTGCCTGGAGTGTTGGGGGGTCTAATGGCTACACCTTC.

In nucleotides, the CDR3 is TGTGCCTGGAGGTATAAGGGGACAGATACGCAGTATTTT. Amino acid sequence: CAWRYKGTDTQYF. The V gene is TRBV30, the J gene TRBJ2-3, with TRBD1 as a possible D gene (5 bases). Germline-derived CDR1 and CDR2 are GTSNPN and SVGIG (reference sequence). This CDR3 spans 13 amino acids. Trimming stripped 3 bases from V and 3 bases from J, with 10 bases between.

The genes are TRBV7-2 and TRBJ2-1, with D tentatively TRBD1 or TRBD2 (6 bases each). V was pared by 4 bases and J by 1 base, with 14 bases between. The CDR3 sequence is 16 residues long. Germline assignment: CDR1 SGHTA and CDR2 FQGNSA. The CDR3 protein is CASSSWGAASYNEQFF. Written as DNA, the CDR3 is TGTGCCAGCAGCTCCTGGGGGGCCGCTTCCTACAATGAGCAGTTCTTC. Based on the CDR3 plus reference TRBV7-2 and TRBJ2-1, the full variable domain is GAGVSQSPSNKVTEKGKDVELRCDPISGHTALYWYRQSLGQGLEFLIYFQGNSAPDKSGLPSDRFSAERTGGSVSTLTIQRTQQEDSAVYLCASSSWGAASYNEQFFGPGTRLTVL.

The chain employs TRBV5-1 and TRBJ2-4; the D is unclear. The CDR3 has 14 residues. Germline CDR1 is SGHRS and CDR2 is YFSETQ. Trimming took off 0 bases at V and 0 bases at J, with 4 bases between the two ends. The CDR3 sequence: CASSLGVAKNIQYF. The DNA for the CDR3 is TGCGCCAGCAGCTTGGGGGTAGCCAAAAACATTCAGTACTTC.

V is TRBV21-1 and J is TRBJ1-2. TRBV21-1 is listed as a pseudogene. CDR3 size: 18 residues. CDR3 in amino acids: CASSKGERSSKPNYGYTF. DNA for the CDR3: TGTGCCAGCAGCAAAGGCGAACGTTCGAGTAAACCCAACTATGGCTACACCTTC.

This rearrangement joins TRBV30 to TRBJ1-4; possibly TRBD1 for D (5 bases). From germline, CDR1 is GTSNPN and CDR2 SVGIG (reference sequence). The V end was cut by 1 base, the J end by 8 bases, with 5 bases between. This CDR3 has 11 residues. This CDR3 is CAWSGGEKLFF. As DNA, the CDR3 is TGTGCCTGGAGTGGGGGGGAAAAACTGTTTTTT.

The chain has TRBV19 and TRBJ2-6; D not resolved. V was shortened by 7 bases and J by 4 bases, with 11 bases between the two germline ends. CDR1 LNHDA and CDR2 SQIVND come from the germline V gene (reference sequence). The CDR3 contains 14 residues. The CDR3 nucleotides are TGTGCCAGTACTATCAGTTCAGGGGCCAACGTCCTGACTTTC. It encodes CASTISSGANVLTF.

The chain's CDR3 is CASSSGRSSGNTIYF. Here the CDR3 DNA reads TGTGCCAGCAGCTCCGGACGGAGCTCTGGAAACACCATATATTTT. J is TRBJ1-3 and V is TRBV5-4, with D uncertain. V was shortened by 3 bases and J by 0 bases, with 10 bases between the two germline ends. Germline V gene data show CDR1 as SGHNT and CDR2 as YYREEE (reference sequence). This CDR3 is built from 15 residues.

The V call is TRBV5-6, the J call TRBJ2-1, with TRBD1 as a possible D gene (5 bases). This CDR3 spans 13 amino acids. In germline, CDR1 is SGHDT, CDR2 YYEEEE. Deletions cut 4 bases from V and 6 bases from J, with 11 bases between. The CDR3 is CASSVWGGNEQFF. The CDR3 nucleotides read TGTGCCAGCAGCGTTTGGGGCGGCAATGAGCAGTTCTTC.

The chain's CDR3 is CASRGEEGYTF. For the CDR3, the DNA is TGCGCCAGCAGAGGGGAGGAGGGCTACACCTTC. The genes are TRBV5-1 and TRBJ1-2; tentative D call: TRBD1 (5 bases). Germline assignment: CDR1 SGHRS and CDR2 YFSETQ. This CDR3 has 11 residues. Trimming stripped 5 bases from V and 8 bases from J, with 10 bases between.

The chain links TRBV6-5 to TRBJ2-7; D gene unclear. Germline values: CDR1 MNHEY, CDR2 SVGAGI. The CDR3 runs to 11 residues. V gave up 1 base and J gave up 4 bases, with 2 bases separating them. The CDR3 loop is CASSYLYEQYF. The CDR3 DNA reads as TGTGCCAGCAGTTACTTATACGAGCAGTACTTC.

The chain employs TRBV28 and TRBJ1-2, with 8 nucleotides matching TRBD1. Germline-derived CDR1 and CDR2 are MDHEN and SYDVKM. The CDR3 has 14 amino acids. The J segment lost 4 bases and the V segment lost 2 bases, leaving 3 bases of the junction unmatched. In nucleotides, the CDR3 is TGTGCCAGCAGTTTAGACGGACAGGGCTATGGCTACACCTTC. Its protein is CASSLDGQGYGYTF.

The rearrangement links TRBV28 to TRBJ2-1; D remains unclear. Germline V gene data show CDR1 as MDHEN and CDR2 as SYDVKM. The CDR3 sequence is 14 residues long. V lost 7 bases to trimming and J lost 1 base, with 11 bases between them. Here the CDR3 DNA reads TGTGCCAGCAAGTCAGCGCCTTCCTACAATGAGCAGTTCTTC. This codes for CASKSAPSYNEQFF.

The chain is built from TRBV28 and TRBJ2-3, with D possibly being TRBD1 (6 bases). The CDR3 sequence is 14 residues long. V gave up 6 bases and J gave up 1 base, with 11 bases separating them. CDR1 MDHEN and CDR2 SYDVKM come from the germline V gene. CDR3 bases: TGTGCCAGCAGAGTACAGGGAGGCACAGATACGCAGTATTTT. Its protein is CASRVQGGTDTQYF.

The chain has TRBV5-6 and TRBJ2-7; D is unclear. Germline CDR1 is SGHDT and CDR2 is YYEEEE. This CDR3 is built from 11 residues. V was shortened by 5 bases and J by 3 bases, with 6 bases between the two germline ends. The CDR3 protein is CASSSLYEQYF. CDR3 bases: TGTGCCAGCAGTTCCCTCTACGAGCAGTACTTC.